This TCR beta chain was sequenced during a study of T cell repertoires in cytomegalovirus infection. Study overall: Signatures in public TCR beta sequences pointed to both CMV infection and matching HLA type. Broader study findings: Dominant in the ex vivo response were TCR beta clonotypes restricted by HLA-C and specific for CMV. Summed frequency of public TCR beta families distinguished CMV carriers with the relevant HLA.

In regard to this clonotype: No antigen is known for it. A read error may be the cause here, since a much bigger clone is one base away.

TCRdb recomputed calls from the reads with MiXCR, one row per CDR3 protein. The sample has around 170,000 distinct CDR3 sequences, 13% to 15% seen once; the top ten hold 25% to 30%. Deletions cut 3 bases from V and 4 bases from J, with 25 bases between. The CDR3 length is 18 residues. The source of this sequence is a human donor in good health (CMV status not recorded). Some clones in this sample may be carry-over from other donors' samples. V and J are TRBV12-3 or TRBV12-4 and TRBJ2-7; possibly TRBD1 for D (6 bases). Sequenced input: PBMCs. CDR3 coding DNA: TGTGCCAGCAGTTTTGAAACAGGGACACCCCTCTCGGCGTACGAGCAGTACTTC. Its translation is CASSFETGTPLSAYEQYF.